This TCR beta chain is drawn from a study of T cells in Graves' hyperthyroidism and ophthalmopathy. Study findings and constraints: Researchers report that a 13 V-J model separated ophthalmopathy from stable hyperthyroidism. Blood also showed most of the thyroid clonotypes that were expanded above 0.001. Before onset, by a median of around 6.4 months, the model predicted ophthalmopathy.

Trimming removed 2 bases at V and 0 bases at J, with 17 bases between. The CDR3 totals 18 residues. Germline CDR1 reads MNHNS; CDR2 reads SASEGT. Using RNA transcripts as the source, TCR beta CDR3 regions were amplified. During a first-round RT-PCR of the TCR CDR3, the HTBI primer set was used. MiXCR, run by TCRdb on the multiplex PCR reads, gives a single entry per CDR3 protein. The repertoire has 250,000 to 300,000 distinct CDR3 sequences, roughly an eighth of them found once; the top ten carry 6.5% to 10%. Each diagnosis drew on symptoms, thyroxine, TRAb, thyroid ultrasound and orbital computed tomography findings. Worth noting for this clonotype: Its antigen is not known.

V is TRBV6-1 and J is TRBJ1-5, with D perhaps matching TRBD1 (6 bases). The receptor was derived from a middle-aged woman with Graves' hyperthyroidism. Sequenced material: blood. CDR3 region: CASSEPEGGGHSNQPQHF. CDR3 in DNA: TGTGCCAGCAGTGAACCCGAGGGGGGGGGGCATAGCAATCAGCCCCAGCATTTT.